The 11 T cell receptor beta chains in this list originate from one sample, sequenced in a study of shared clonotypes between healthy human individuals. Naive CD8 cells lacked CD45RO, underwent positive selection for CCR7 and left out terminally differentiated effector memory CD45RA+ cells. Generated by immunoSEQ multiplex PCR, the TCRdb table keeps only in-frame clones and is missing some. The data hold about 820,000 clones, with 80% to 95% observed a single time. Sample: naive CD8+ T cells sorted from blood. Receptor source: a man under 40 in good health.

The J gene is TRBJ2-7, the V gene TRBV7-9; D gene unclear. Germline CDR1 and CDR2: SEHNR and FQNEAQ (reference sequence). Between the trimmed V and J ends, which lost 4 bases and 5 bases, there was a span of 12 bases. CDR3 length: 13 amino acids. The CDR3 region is CASSSILQNEQYF. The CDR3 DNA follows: TGTGCCAGCAGCTCGATCCTCCAAAACGAGCAGTACTTC.

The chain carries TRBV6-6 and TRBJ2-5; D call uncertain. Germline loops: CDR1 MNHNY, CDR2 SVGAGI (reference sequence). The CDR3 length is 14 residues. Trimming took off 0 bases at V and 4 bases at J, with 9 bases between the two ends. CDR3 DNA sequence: TGTGCCAGCAGTTACTCATCCCTCGGAGAGACCCAGTACTTC. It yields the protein CASSYSSLGETQYF.

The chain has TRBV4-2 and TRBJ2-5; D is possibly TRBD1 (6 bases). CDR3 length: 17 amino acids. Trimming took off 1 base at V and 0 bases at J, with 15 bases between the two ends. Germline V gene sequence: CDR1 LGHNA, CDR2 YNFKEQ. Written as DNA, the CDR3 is TGTGCCAGCAGCCAAGTTCCCAGGGGCTCGTACCAAGAGACCCAGTACTTC. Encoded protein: CASSQVPRGSYQETQYF.

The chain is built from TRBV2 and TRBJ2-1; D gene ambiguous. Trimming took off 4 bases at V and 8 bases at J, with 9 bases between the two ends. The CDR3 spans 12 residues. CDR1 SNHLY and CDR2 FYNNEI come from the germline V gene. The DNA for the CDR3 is TGTGCCAGCAGTGTGGGAAAGGATGAGCAGTTCTTC. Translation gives CASSVGKDEQFF.

The CDR3 spells CASSQDPTSVTGELFF. The CDR3 coding sequence is TGTGCCAGCAGCCAAGACCCGACTAGCGTAACCGGGGAGCTGTTTTTT. The J gene is TRBJ2-2, the V gene TRBV4-2; 8 bases are shared with TRBD2. This CDR3 comprises 16 residues. The J segment lost 5 bases and the V segment lost 0 bases, leaving 5 bases of the junction unmatched. Looked up from germline, CDR1 is LGHNA and CDR2 is YNFKEQ.

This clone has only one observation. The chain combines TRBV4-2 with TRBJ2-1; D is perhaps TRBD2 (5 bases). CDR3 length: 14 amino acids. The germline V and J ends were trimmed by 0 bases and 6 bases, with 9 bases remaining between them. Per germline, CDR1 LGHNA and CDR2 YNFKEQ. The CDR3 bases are TGTGCCAGCAGCCAAGATCTTGGGAGCAATGAGCAGTTCTTC. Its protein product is CASSQDLGSNEQFF.

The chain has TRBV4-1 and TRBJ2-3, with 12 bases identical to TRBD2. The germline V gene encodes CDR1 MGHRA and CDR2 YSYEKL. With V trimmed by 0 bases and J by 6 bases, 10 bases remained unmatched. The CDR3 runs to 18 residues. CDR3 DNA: TGCGCCAGCAGCCAAGAGTCTAGCGGGAGGGCCCGATTGGATACGCAGTATTTT. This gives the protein CASSQESSGRARLDTQYF.

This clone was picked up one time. CDR3 amino acids: CASSVEGLSSSYNEQFF. In DNA, the CDR3 is TGTGCCAGCAGCGTAGAGGGACTCTCGAGCTCCTACAATGAGCAGTTCTTC. The rearrangement uses TRBV9 and TRBJ2-1; possibly TRBD2 for D (6 bases). The germline V gene has CDR1 SGDLS and CDR2 YYNGEE. Trimming took off 0 bases at V and 0 bases at J, with 13 bases between the two ends. This CDR3 spans 17 amino acids.

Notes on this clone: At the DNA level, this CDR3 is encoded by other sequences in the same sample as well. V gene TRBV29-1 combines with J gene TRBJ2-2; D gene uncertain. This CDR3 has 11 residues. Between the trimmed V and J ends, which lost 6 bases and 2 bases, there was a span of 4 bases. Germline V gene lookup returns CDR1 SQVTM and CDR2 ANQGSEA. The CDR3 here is CSVVNTGELFF. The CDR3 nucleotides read TGCAGCGTAGTTAACACCGGGGAGCTGTTTTTT.

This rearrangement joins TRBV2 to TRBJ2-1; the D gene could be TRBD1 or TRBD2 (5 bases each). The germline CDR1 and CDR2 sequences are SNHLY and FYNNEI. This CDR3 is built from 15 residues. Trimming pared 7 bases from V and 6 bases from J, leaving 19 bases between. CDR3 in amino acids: CASNTLRGARNEQFF. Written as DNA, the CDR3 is TGTGCCAGCAACACTCTACGAGGGGCCCGCAATGAGCAGTTCTTC.

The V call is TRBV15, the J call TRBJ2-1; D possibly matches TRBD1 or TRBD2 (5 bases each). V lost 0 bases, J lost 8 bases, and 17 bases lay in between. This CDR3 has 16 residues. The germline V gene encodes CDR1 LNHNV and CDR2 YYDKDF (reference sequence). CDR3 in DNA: TGTGCCACCAGCAGAGATAAGGCTAGCCAGGGCCATGAGCAGTTCTTC. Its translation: CATSRDKASQGHEQFF.